This entry describes one TCR beta chain. Its antigen is currently not known. This record comes from a study of GPR56 and killer-like receptors on CD4 memory cells (dated by TCRdb to about 2019). Regarding the study in general: The study proposed that the stepwise gain of KLRB1, KLRG1, GPR56 and finally KLRF1 marks human CD4+ memory T-cell differentiation and cytokine production potential. The study described its healthy blood donors as age-matched to the liver disease patients, who had a median age of around 70 years. What the study reported, not specific to this receptor: Clonal frequency started low in the marker-negative population and rose progressively along the proposed pathway, while TCRbeta diversity decreased accordingly. Diversity and similarity analyses were restricted to the 100 most expanded clones per population rather than full repertoires. TCR repertoires overlapped especially between the late populations 4 and 5, and partly population 3. Clones dominating late populations 4 and 5 were also found in early populations 1 and 2, which the authors took as evidence for linear differentiation.

Five KLR/GPR56-defined CD4+ populations were enriched by fluorescence-activated cell sorting before TCRbeta sequencing. To test a linear memory differentiation pathway, TCRbeta repertoires were sequenced from five CD4+ T-cell subsets defined by expression of KLRB1, KLRG1, GPR56 and KLRF1. TCR-sequenced cells came from peripheral blood of healthy control individuals, reported as five donors in the TCRbeta analysis figure. The researchers collected heparinized peripheral blood and processed every sample within one hour of retrieval. To isolate peripheral blood mononuclear cells, blood was diluted 1:2 in PBS and put through Biocoll density gradient centrifugation at room temperature. Before flow sorting, CD4+ T cells were enriched from freshly isolated PBMCs by magnetic sorting with anti-CD4 MicroBeads. A BD FACSAria II was used to sort CD4+ T cells enriched from PBMCs of healthy donors according to marker expression. Surface staining used anti-KLRB1 clone 191B8, anti-KLRF1 clone 4A4.D10 and anti-KLRG1 clone REA261 antibodies from Miltenyi Biotec.

The CDR3 holds 16 amino acids from the cysteine to the phenylalanine. DNA was not recorded. As encoded in the germline V gene (reference sequence), CDR1 is LNHDA while CDR2 is SQIVND. Instrument used: Illumina HiSeq 2500. Sequencing libraries were built by amplifying the recombined TCRbeta locus with a previously published PCR protocol. In the original analysis: Any read whose average quality score fell below 30 was discarded, and IMSEQ was used to process the reads that remained. Clonotypes were defined by Vbeta gene, Jbeta gene and CDR3 amino acid sequence. The Morisita-Horn index, computed on the top 100 expanded clones, was used to measure repertoire overlap between populations. Clonal diversity was assessed with Rényi diversity profiles calculated on the top 100 expanded clones. TCRdb reprocessed the sequencing reads and holds a single record per CDR3 protein sequence, with no DNA. Here the V and J calls rest on TCRdb's processing, not on the authors' analysis. This sample's clone table shows about a thousand distinct CDR3 sequences. 17% of the sample goes to the ten largest clones.

The chain is made from TRBV19 and TRBJ2-1; without DNA, the TCRdb call of TRBD2 cannot be checked. The receptor was isolated from a human donor in good health. Sequenced sample: memory CD4+ T cells from blood. The CDR3 protein sequence reads: CAMGNTAGRPYNEQFF.